Sequencing of this TCR beta chain was carried out in a study of control samples from healthy donors and cancer patients (dated by TCRdb to 2018 to 2021). Regarding this clone: The clone's antigen remains unknown. No base quality values were provided; no much bigger clone lies one nucleotide off.

V loses 4 bases, J loses 4 bases, and the germline ends lie 15 bases apart. From a lookup of the germline V gene, CDR1 and CDR2 are SGDLS and YYNGEE. From cysteine to phenylalanine, the CDR3 is 15 amino acids long. Kept here is only the CDR3 DNA, which spans 45 bases and is read in frame from base 1. Libraries came from the immunoSEQ multiplex PCR assay. The clones in this table, taken by TCRdb from immuneACCESS, are in-frame only. Not every clone is retained; where verified, under half of the shortfall comes from an unresolved V gene, and the cause of the rest is unknown. This sample holds about 130,000 clones; about 93% were observed only once. More than 2% of the sample goes to the ten largest clones.

The TCR was taken from a man aged 18 to 29 in good health. In this chain, TRBV9 is recombined with TRBJ2-1, with the D call perhaps TRBD1 or TRBD2, as 7 bases match in each case. Sequencing was done on a sample of blood. The DNA sequence is as follows: TGTGCCAGCAGCCCCCAGGGGGGGGGTTACAATGAGCAGTTCTTC. The translation is CASSPQGGGYNEQFF.